Listed below are T cell receptor beta chains from one sample, sequenced in a study of blood T cell repertoires in COVID-19. Sequencing used immunoSEQ multiplex PCR; TCRdb keeps in-frame clones, though not all of them. The repertoire includes 80,000 to 130,000 clones, over 75% of them detected once, and 5.5% to 8% sits in the top ten. Material for sequencing was peripheral blood. The receptors originated from a woman in her sixties or seventies with acute or convalescent COVID-19. CDR3s include the opening cysteine and the closing phenylalanine or tryptophan. D genes are given only for firm matches. Expanded clones are given a class, and other clones once, few, many or no size at all.

v_gene	abundance	len	j_gene	d_gene	CDR3nt	CDR3aa
TRBV6-5	NA	12	TRBJ1-1	NA	TGTGCCAGCAGGGTCGGGGTGAGTGAAGCTTTCTTT	CASRVGVSEAFF
TRBV12-3/TRBV12-4	NA	13	TRBJ2-2	NA	TGTGCCAGCAGTTTGTCGCGTACCGGGGAGCTGTTTTTT	CASSLSRTGELFF
TRBV19	NA	12	TRBJ1-2	NA	TGTGCCAGCTGTCAGGGGAACTATGGCTACACCTTC	CASCQGNYGYTF
TRBV10-3	NA	12	TRBJ1-4	NA	TGTGCCATGACTAGGAGGGATGAAAAACTGTTTTTT	CAMTRRDEKLFF
TRBV5-4	NA	16	TRBJ1-1	TRBD1	TGTGCCAGCAGCCAGGGACAGGGGGTACTGAACACTGAAGCTTTCTTT	CASSQGQGVLNTEAFF
TRBV27	NA	15	TRBJ2-7	NA	TGTGCCAGCAGGCTAGGGCTAGCCAACTCCTACGAGCAGTACTTC	CASRLGLANSYEQYF
TRBV2	NA	13	TRBJ1-2	TRBD1	TGTGCCAGCAGTGAAGGACAGGGCGATGGCTACACCTTC	CASSEGQGDGYTF
TRBV6-1	NA	13	TRBJ1-2	NA	TGTGCCAGCAGTGAGGGCAGGCGCTTAAGCTACACCTTC	CASSEGRRLSYTF
TRBV6-4	NA	14	TRBJ1-4	NA	TGTGCCAGCAGTGCCGGTCCCGCTAATGAAAAACTGTTTTTT	CASSAGPANEKLFF
TRBV6-5	NA	14	TRBJ1-1	NA	TGTGCCAGCAGTTACGGAGGGAAGAACACTGAAGCTTTCTTT	CASSYGGKNTEAFF
TRBV25-1	NA	16	TRBJ1-2	NA	TGTGCCAGCAGTGATACCGGGACACCGCGAGACTATGGCTACACCTTC	CASSDTGTPRDYGYTF
TRBV5-4	NA	13	TRBJ2-1	TRBD2	TGTGCCACGGCACTAGCGGGCCACAATGAGCAGTTCTTC	CATALAGHNEQFF
TRBV27	NA	18	TRBJ2-6	TRBD1	TGTGCCAGCAGCACCGGGACAGGAGCTTTCTCTGGGGCCAACGTCCTGACTTTC	CASSTGTGAFSGANVLTF
TRBV3-1/TRBV3-2	NA	11	TRBJ2-7	NA	TGTGCCAGCAGGGGCGGGACCCCGCTGTACTTC	CASRGGTPLYF
TRBV20-1	NA	14	TRBJ2-1	NA	TGCAGTGCTAGTTTGGGCCCATCCTACAATGAGCAGTTCTTC	CSASLGPSYNEQFF
TRBV24-1	NA	13	TRBJ2-1	NA	TGTGCCACCGGGCTCGCCTCATACAATGAGCAGTTCTTC	CATGLASYNEQFF
TRBV28	once	16	TRBJ1-1	TRBD1	TGTGCCAGCAGTTTTTCCGCGTCCAGGGGGCGCGGTGAAGCTTTCTTT	CASSFSASRGRGEAFF
TRBV28	once	16	TRBJ1-2	TRBD1	TGTGCCAGCAGTCCTCCCGTCCGGGACAGGATCTATGGCTACACCTTC	CASSPPVRDRIYGYTF
TRBV2	NA	13	TRBJ1-2	NA	TGTGCCAGCAGTGAAGAGCCCACCCCGGGCTACACCTTC	CASSEEPTPGYTF
TRBV20-1	NA	19	TRBJ2-7	TRBD2	TGCAGTGCTAGTAGGGGGACTAGCGGGAGGATCATGGGGAACTACGAGCAGTACTTC	CSASRGTSGRIMGNYEQYF
TRBV10-2	once	11	TRBJ1-1	NA	TGCGCCAGCAGCCCCAATACTGAAGCTTTCTTT	CASSPNTEAFF
TRBV6-6	once	14	TRBJ1-1	TRBD1	TGTGCCACCCGGGAGGGACAGAGGAACACTGAAGCTTTCTTT	CATREGQRNTEAFF
TRBV12-3/TRBV12-4	once	13	TRBJ1-1	NA	TGTGCCAGCAGTTCGGTCGCCGGCACTGAAGCTTTCTTT	CASSSVAGTEAFF
TRBV19	NA	13	TRBJ1-2	TRBD1	TGTGCCAGTAAAACGGGACAGGGGTATGGCTACACCTTC	CASKTGQGYGYTF
TRBV19	NA	15	TRBJ2-1	TRBD2	TGTGCCAGTAAGAAACTAGCGGGAGGAGAGAATGAGCAGTTCTTC	CASKKLAGGENEQFF
TRBV5-1	NA	13	TRBJ2-5	TRBD1	TGCGCCAGCGGGACAGGGGGTCAAGAGACCCAGTACTTC	CASGTGGQETQYF
TRBV5-1	NA	15	TRBJ2-1	TRBD2	TGCGCCAGCAGCCCACTAGCGGGAGGGACGGGTGAGCAGTTCTTC	CASSPLAGGTGEQFF
TRBV15	few	15	TRBJ2-2	NA	TGTGCCACCAGCAGAGGGGACTCCTACACCGGGGAGCTGTTTTTT	CATSRGDSYTGELFF
TRBV6-5	NA	15	TRBJ1-3	TRBD1	TGTGCCAGCACCGCCCGGACAGGTCCTAGAAACACCATATATTTT	CASTARTGPRNTIYF
TRBV12-3/TRBV12-4	NA	12	TRBJ2-5	NA	TGTGCCAGCAGGGCCAGGGGAGAGACCCAGTACTTC	CASRARGETQYF
TRBV28	NA	14	TRBJ2-3	TRBD1	TGTGCCACCCTAAAGACAGGGATAACAGATACGCAGTATTTT	CATLKTGITDTQYF
TRBV28	NA	12	TRBJ1-2	NA	TGTGCCAGCAGTTTAAGAGGGGGAGGCTACACCTTC	CASSLRGGGYTF
TRBV18	NA	15	TRBJ1-4	TRBD1	TGTGCCAGCTCACCATACAGGGGGAGGAATGAAAAACTGTTTTTT	CASSPYRGRNEKLFF
TRBV7-6	NA	16	TRBJ2-7	TRBD2	TGTGCCAGCAGCTTACCGGGACTAGCGGGCTCCTACGAGCAGTACTTC	CASSLPGLAGSYEQYF
TRBV7-8	few	13	TRBJ1-5	NA	TGTGCCAGCAGCTTAACTCCTAATCAGCCCCAGCATTTT	CASSLTPNQPQHF
TRBV27	NA	15	TRBJ1-1	TRBD1	TGTGCCAGCAGTTACCCCACAGGGGAGAACACTGAAGCTTTCTTT	CASSYPTGENTEAFF
TRBV27	NA	15	TRBJ1-2	TRBD1	TGTGCCAGCAGTACCTCAGACAGGGGGCTGTTCGACTACACCTTC	CASSTSDRGLFDYTF
TRBV2	NA	14	TRBJ1-6	NA	TGTGCCAGCACCCAAGCATCTCGGTGGTCACCCCTCCACTTT	CASTQASRWSPLHF
TRBV5-4	NA	14	TRBJ1-1	TRBD1	TGTGCCAGCACCTCCGGGACAGCGAACACTGAAGCTTTCTTT	CASTSGTANTEAFF
TRBV2	NA	14	TRBJ2-2	NA	TGTGCCAGCAGACTACAGGCGAACACCGGGGAGCTGTTTTTT	CASRLQANTGELFF
TRBV7-2	once	17	TRBJ1-6	TRBD1	TGTGCCAGCAGCTCCAACACGAAGACAGGGGGAAACTCACCCCTCCACTTT	CASSSNTKTGGNSPLHF
TRBV9	NA	14	TRBJ1-1	NA	TGTGCCAGCAGCGTAGGTCGTTCGAACACTGAAGCTTTCTTT	CASSVGRSNTEAFF
TRBV27	NA	15	TRBJ2-1	TRBD2	TGTGCCAGCAGTCCACGACTAGCTACCAGCGGTGAGCAGTTCTTC	CASSPRLATSGEQFF
TRBV7-9	NA	15	TRBJ2-7	TRBD2	TGTGCCAGCAGCCCACTCTCGGGACTAGCTTACGAGCAGTACTTC	CASSPLSGLAYEQYF
TRBV7-2	NA	16	TRBJ2-1	TRBD2	TGTGCCAGCCAACTTATAATAGCGGGATCCTACAATGAGCAGTTCTTC	CASQLIIAGSYNEQFF
TRBV4-1	NA	17	TRBJ1-1	TRBD1	TGCGCCAGCAGCCACCTCCCGGGACAGGGCCCGAACACTGAAGCTTTCTTT	CASSHLPGQGPNTEAFF
TRBV4-1	NA	15	TRBJ2-1	TRBD1	TGCGCCAGCAGCCTAGGACAGGGCCAATTCCATGAGCAGTTCTTC	CASSLGQGQFHEQFF
TRBV2	once	16	TRBJ1-5	TRBD1	TGTGCCAGCAGAGCCGGGACAGGAAATAGCAATCAGCCCCAGCATTTT	CASRAGTGNSNQPQHF
TRBV14	NA	15	TRBJ1-1	NA	TGTGCCAGCAGCCCACAGGCCCTTCGGAACACTGAAGCTTTCTTT	CASSPQALRNTEAFF
TRBV27	NA	14	TRBJ2-3	TRBD2	TGTGCCAGCAGTTTAGCGGGAGTACCAGATACGCAGTATTTT	CASSLAGVPDTQYF
TRBV11-2	NA	15	TRBJ2-2	NA	TGTGCCAGCAGCTTAGCAGGGGATCTCACCGGGGAGCTGTTTTTT	CASSLAGDLTGELFF
TRBV9	once	16	TRBJ2-3	TRBD2	TGTGCCAGCAGCGGCCCGGGACTAGGGTCGACAGATACGCAGTATTTT	CASSGPGLGSTDTQYF
TRBV30	NA	14	TRBJ2-2	TRBD1	TGTGCCTGGAGAAGGACAGGGTCCACCGGGGAGCTGTTTTTT	CAWRRTGSTGELFF